This T cell receptor (beta chain) emerged from a study of blood T cell repertoires in COVID-19. The table came from immunoSEQ multiplex PCR; TCRdb's copy has only in-frame clones and leaves some out. Seen here are 300,000 to 450,000 clones, 80% to 90% observed once, and the top ten hold less than 11%. Patients of the Seattle cohort, enrolled during active infection, were followed longitudinally. The germline CDR1 and CDR2 sequences are MGHRA and YSYEKL. V was pared by 4 bases and J by 5 bases, with 1 base of the junction left unmatched. This CDR3 spans 13 amino acids. This clone was counted once. This chain links TRBV4-1 with TRBJ1-1, with TRBD1 matching over 10 bases. The TCR originated in a woman aged 30 to 39 with COVID-19, enrolled during active disease. Sequencing was carried out using peripheral blood. CDR3 amino acids: CASSRQGATEAFF. CDR3 DNA: TGCGCCAGCAGCCGACAGGGGGCGACTGAAGCTTTCTTT.